The 25 T cell receptor beta chains in this list originate from one sample, sequenced in a study of cytomegalovirus exposure and HLA in healthy donors. The PCR contained 60 Vbeta and 13 Jbeta primers. The table came from immunoSEQ multiplex PCR; TCRdb's copy has only in-frame clones and leaves some out. The repertoire holds about 200,000 clones, with about 80% as singletons. Source material: PBMCs. These receptors all stem from a woman younger than 45 in good health and CMV-seropositive.

This chain connects TRBV6-5 to TRBJ1-3; the D is unclear. Germline CDR1 MNHEY, CDR2 SVGAGI. V dropped 2 bases and J dropped 0 bases, with 11 bases sitting between them. The CDR3 is 16 amino acids. The DNA for the CDR3 is TGTGCCAGCAGTTACGGCAGCTGGAGCTCTGGAAACACCATATATTTT. It translates to CASSYGSWSSGNTIYF.

V and J are TRBV28 and TRBJ2-7, with 7 bases matching TRBD1. From germline, CDR1 is MDHEN and CDR2 SYDVKM. After removal of 7 bases from V and 3 bases from J, the junction contained 12 bases not matched to a gene. This CDR3 is built from 15 residues. The CDR3 sequence: CASNGATGSGYEQYF. The CDR3, as DNA: TGTGCCAGCAATGGGGCGACAGGGAGCGGCTACGAGCAGTACTTC.

The genes are TRBV19 and TRBJ2-1, with 9 bases fitting TRBD1. Germline CDR1 LNHDA, CDR2 SQIVND (reference sequence). The length of the CDR3 is 13 residues. Trimming at V came to 3 bases and at J to 7 bases, leaving 1 base not matched to a gene. CDR3 sequence reads: CASSIGQGNEQFF. CDR3 nucleotides: TGTGCCAGTAGTATTGGACAGGGGAATGAGCAGTTCTTC. The whole variable domain, remainder taken from reference TRBV19 and TRBJ2-1, is DGGITQSPKYLFRKEGQNVTLSCEQNLNHDAMYWYRQDPGQGLRLIYYSQIVNDFQKGDIAEGYSVSREKKESFPLTVTSAQKNPTAFYLCASSIGQGNEQFFGPGTRLTVL.

The genes are TRBV5-4 and TRBJ2-5; D is undetermined. V was clipped by 4 bases and J by 5 bases, with 18 bases between them. The CDR3 contains 15 residues. Germline V lookup: CDR1 SGHNT, CDR2 YYREEE (reference sequence). CDR3 nucleotides: TGTGCCAGCAGCCCGGTGTTGAGCGAGGAGGAGACCCAGTACTTC. Amino acid sequence: CASSPVLSEEETQYF.

The chain uses TRBV10-3 and TRBJ1-1; TRBD1 matches 8 bases. Germline V gives CDR1 ENHRY, CDR2 SYGVKD. The CDR3 loop spans 13 amino acids. The V and J ends lost 11 bases and 6 bases, in that order; junction bases with no gene match: 11. Here the CDR3 DNA reads TGTGCCGGCAGAAGGACAGGGAGTCCTGAAGCTTTCTTT. As protein: CAGRRTGSPEAFF.

J is TRBJ2-4 and V is TRBV5-1; 14 bases match TRBD2. The CDR3 totals 16 residues. The V and J ends lost 4 bases and 4 bases, in that order; junction bases with no gene match: 4. CDR1 and CDR2 (germline): SGHRS, YFSETQ. The CDR3 is CASSHGLAGGKNIQYF. In DNA, the CDR3 is TGCGCCAGCAGCCACGGACTAGCGGGGGGAAAAAACATTCAGTACTTC. The full variable domain, in which reference TRBV5-1 and TRBJ2-4 provide the parts outside the CDR3, is KAGVTQTPRYLIKTRGQQVTLSCSPISGHRSVSWYQQTPGQGLQFLFEYFSETQRNKGNFPGRFSGRQFSNSRSEMNVSTLELGDSALYLCASSHGLAGGKNIQYFGAGTRLSVL.

This clone was found a few times. The chain is built from TRBV9 and TRBJ1-2; D perhaps matches TRBD1 (5 bases). The CDR3 length is 15 residues. Germline CDR1 and CDR2: SGDLS and YYNGEE. V lost 2 bases and J 6 bases, leaving 17 bases between the germline ends. The CDR3, as DNA: TGTGCCAGCAGCGTGGAGGGACTGGCTTACGATGGCTACACCTTC. Protein: CASSVEGLAYDGYTF.

The rearrangement joins TRBV18 to TRBJ2-7; 10 bases agree with TRBD1. Germline-derived CDR1 and CDR2 are KGHSH and LQKENI. The CDR3 extends over 15 amino acids. The V segment lost 4 bases and the J segment 0 bases; nucleotides outside the gene matches: 3. For the CDR3, the DNA is TGTGCCAGCTCACTGGGACAGGGGCCCTCCTACGAGCAGTACTTC. Protein sequence: CASSLGQGPSYEQYF.

CDR3 residues: CASSLDQETQYF. The CDR3 DNA reads as TGTGCCAGCAGCTTAGACCAAGAGACCCAGTACTTC. The chain has TRBV6-5 and TRBJ2-5, with D unclear. CDR1 MNHEY and CDR2 SVGAGI come from the germline V gene. V lost 6 bases and J 0 bases, leaving 5 bases between the germline ends. This CDR3 spans 12 amino acids.

The CDR3 DNA reads TGTGCCAGCAGCCCCCCGTTGGGCAGAACCTCGAACACCGGGGAGCTGTTTTTT. Translating gives CASSPPLGRTSNTGELFF. V and J are TRBV14 and TRBJ2-2; no definite D call. V was trimmed by 4 bases and J by 0 bases, leaving 18 bases between them. Germline values: CDR1 SGHDN, CDR2 FVKESK. The length of the CDR3 is 18 residues.

This rearrangement joins TRBV6-1 to TRBJ1-5; D perhaps matches TRBD1 (5 bases). Germline lookup yields CDR1 MNHNS and CDR2 SASEGT. The CDR3 is 15 residues long. Trimming stripped 6 bases from V and 2 bases from J, with 14 bases between. The CDR3 sequence: CASRPPFRGNQPQHF. The CDR3 region has the DNA TGTGCCAGCAGGCCCCCTTTCAGGGGCAATCAGCCCCAGCATTTT.

The V call is TRBV7-2, the J call TRBJ2-7, with D tentatively TRBD1 (7 bases). Germline V lookup: CDR1 SGHTA, CDR2 FQGNSA. This CDR3 region has 15 residues. Trimming left V 5 bases short and J 7 bases short, with 21 bases between. The CDR3 loop is CASSQGQGGEGEQYF. CDR3 bases: TGTGCCAGCAGCCAGGGGCAGGGGGGCGAGGGGGAGCAGTACTTC.

The J gene is TRBJ2-3, the V gene TRBV6-1, with a tentative D call TRBD1 (6 bases). Germline V lookup: CDR1 MNHNS, CDR2 SASEGT. The CDR3 has 15 residues. Trimming shortened V by 6 bases and J by 1 base, and 14 bases separated the two germline ends. The chain's CDR3 is CASSATGRGTDTQYF. The CDR3 DNA is TGTGCCAGCAGCGCTACAGGGCGAGGCACAGATACGCAGTATTTT.

J is TRBJ1-1 and V is TRBV25-1; 7 bases match TRBD1. After removal of 9 bases from V and 1 base from J, the junction contained 5 bases not matched to a gene. This CDR3 has 13 amino acids. Per germline, CDR1 MGHDK and CDR2 SYGVNS. CDR3 bases: TGTGCCAGTTCGGGACAGCAGAACACTGAAGCTTTCTTT. As protein: CASSGQQNTEAFF. The whole variable domain, remainder taken from reference TRBV25-1 and TRBJ1-1, is EADIYQTPRYLVIGTGKKITLECSQTMGHDKMYWYQQDPGMELHLIHYSYGVNSTEKGDLSSESTVSRIRTEHFPLTLESARPSHTSQYLCASSGQQNTEAFFGQGTRLTVV.

This clone was counted between two and nine times. V usage is TRBV6-6 and J usage is TRBJ2-7; 10 nucleotides match TRBD1. J gave up 5 bases and V 5 bases, and 9 bases lay outside the gene matches. Germline-derived CDR1 and CDR2 are MNHNY and SVGAGI (reference sequence). The CDR3 sequence is 15 residues long. The CDR3, as DNA: TGTGCCAGCAGTAATCCGGGACAGGGGAGGAACGAGCAGTACTTC. As protein: CASSNPGQGRNEQYF.

This chain links TRBV5-5 with TRBJ1-5; 9 nucleotides align to TRBD1. The V gene end was trimmed by 4 bases and the J gene end by 6 bases; junction bases not matched to a gene: 14. Per germline, CDR1 SGHKS and CDR2 YYEKEE (reference sequence). The CDR3 contains 17 residues. CDR3 nucleotides: TGTGCCAGCAGCGCGCTACCCACAGGGGGCAGGGGTCAGCCCCAGCATTTT. Translated, it gives CASSALPTGGRGQPQHF.

The chain is built from TRBV5-1 and TRBJ2-7; D not resolved. Trimming stripped 0 bases from V and 4 bases from J, with 8 bases between. The germline V gene has CDR1 SGHRS and CDR2 YFSETQ. The CDR3 is made up of 13 amino acids. Here the CDR3 DNA reads TGCGCCAGCAGCTTGGATTTGGAGTACGAGCAGTACTTC. This translates into CASSLDLEYEQYF.

The chain carries TRBV27 and TRBJ1-1; the D gene is possibly TRBD1 (5 bases). Germline V gene sequence: CDR1 MNHEY, CDR2 SMNVEV (reference sequence). The CDR3 runs 15 residues. V lost 0 bases and J lost 1, with 9 bases in between. CDR3 sequence: CASSLSFTGNTEAFF. Written as DNA, the CDR3 is TGTGCCAGCAGTTTATCGTTCACAGGGAACACTGAAGCTTTCTTT.

V and J are TRBV15 and TRBJ2-1; 14 bases fit TRBD2. CDR3 length equals 20 residues. Germline CDR1 LNHNV, CDR2 YYDKDF (reference sequence). The V and J ends lost 6 bases and 0 bases, in that order; junction bases with no gene match: 13. CDR3 sequence: CATRSDGLAGGTSSYNEQFF. For the CDR3, the DNA is TGTGCCACCAGGTCTGATGGACTAGCGGGGGGCACCAGCTCCTACAATGAGCAGTTCTTC.

CDR3 coding DNA: TGTGCCAGCAGGGGGACAGTCGCGACTAATGAAAAACTGTTTTTT. It yields the protein CASRGTVATNEKLFF. J is TRBJ1-4 and V is TRBV2; TRBD1 agrees at 7 bases. Germline loops: CDR1 SNHLY, CDR2 FYNNEI. CDR3 length: 15 amino acids. After removal of 6 bases from V and 2 bases from J, the junction contained 6 bases not matched to a gene.

The V gene is TRBV5-1, the J gene TRBJ2-1; the D gene is possibly TRBD2 (6 bases). This CDR3 has 12 residues. The V gene lost 7 bases and the J gene lost 8 bases, with 13 bases spanning the gap. Germline V gene lookup returns CDR1 SGHRS and CDR2 YFSETQ. The CDR3, as DNA: TGCGCCAGCGCACGGGACTCTGATGAGCAGTTCTTC. This encodes CASARDSDEQFF.

This clone was seen only a few times. This chain connects TRBV5-1 to TRBJ1-5, with 9 positions matching TRBD1. The CDR3 loop spans 15 amino acids. The junction had 5 bases not matched to a gene; V was cut back by 0 bases and J by 7 bases. Germline-derived CDR1 and CDR2 are SGHRS and YFSETQ. The CDR3 here is CASSLEQGAGQPQHF. CDR3 sequence (DNA): TGCGCCAGCAGCTTGGAACAGGGGGCTGGACAGCCCCAGCATTTT.

V usage is TRBV4-1 and J usage is TRBJ2-3, with D unclear. Germline V gives CDR1 MGHRA, CDR2 YSYEKL. The CDR3 contains 15 residues. Trimming took 0 bases from V and 3 from J, leaving 10 bases between them. CDR3 sequence: CASSQDPHLTDTQYF. In nucleotides, the CDR3 is TGCGCCAGCAGCCAAGATCCACACCTTACAGATACGCAGTATTTT.

The V and J genes are TRBV2 and TRBJ1-5; D is possibly TRBD1 (5 bases). The germline V gene has CDR1 SNHLY and CDR2 FYNNEI. This CDR3 region has 16 residues. Trimming removed 1 base from V and 3 bases from J, with 13 bases in between. The CDR3 nucleotides are TGTGCCAGCAGTGAAGAGGGGCCTCCCAACAATCAGCCCCAGCATTTT. Its protein product is CASSEEGPPNNQPQHF.

The V gene is TRBV12-5, the J gene TRBJ1-5, with TRBD1 matching over 8 bases. The CDR3 is 19 amino acids. CDR1 and CDR2 (germline): LGHNT, FRNRAP. The trim removed 0 bases at V and 0 bases at J, leaving 10 bases unmatched. The CDR3 DNA follows: TGTGCTAGTGGTTTGGTACCCTTGGGACAGGCCCATAGCAATCAGCCCCAGCATTTT. Amino acids: CASGLVPLGQAHSNQPQHF. Looking up the rest from reference TRBV12-5 and TRBJ1-5 gives the full variable domain: DARVTQTPRHKVTEMGQEVTMRCQPILGHNTVFWYRQTMMQGLELLAYFRNRAPLDDSGMPKDRFSAEMPDATLATLKIQPSEPRDSAVYFCASGLVPLGQAHSNQPQHFGDGTRLSIL.